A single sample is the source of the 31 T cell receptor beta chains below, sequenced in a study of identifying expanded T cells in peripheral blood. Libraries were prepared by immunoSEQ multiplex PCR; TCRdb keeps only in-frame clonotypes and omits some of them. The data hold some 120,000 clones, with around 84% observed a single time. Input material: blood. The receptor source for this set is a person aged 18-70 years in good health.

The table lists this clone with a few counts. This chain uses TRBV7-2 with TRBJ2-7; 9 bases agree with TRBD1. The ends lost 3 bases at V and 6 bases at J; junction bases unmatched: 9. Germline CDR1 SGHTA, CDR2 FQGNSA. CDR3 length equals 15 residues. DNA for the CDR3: TGTGCCAGCAGCTTGCAGGGACAGGGTGTGGGCGAGCAGTACTTC. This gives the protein CASSLQGQGVGEQYF.

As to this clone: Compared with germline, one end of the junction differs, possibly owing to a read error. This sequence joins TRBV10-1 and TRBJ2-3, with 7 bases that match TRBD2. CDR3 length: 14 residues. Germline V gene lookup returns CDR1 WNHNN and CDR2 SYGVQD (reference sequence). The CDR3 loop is CASSRGESRDTQYF. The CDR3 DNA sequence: TGCGCCAGCAGTCGGGGGGAGAGCAGAGATACGCAGTATTTT.

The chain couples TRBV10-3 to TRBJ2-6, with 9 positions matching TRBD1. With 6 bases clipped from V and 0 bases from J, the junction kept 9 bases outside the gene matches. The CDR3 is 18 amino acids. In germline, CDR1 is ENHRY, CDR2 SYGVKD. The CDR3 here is CAIRGGGQGYSGANVLTF. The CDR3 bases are TGTGCCATCAGGGGAGGGGGACAGGGATACTCTGGGGCCAACGTCCTGACTTTC.

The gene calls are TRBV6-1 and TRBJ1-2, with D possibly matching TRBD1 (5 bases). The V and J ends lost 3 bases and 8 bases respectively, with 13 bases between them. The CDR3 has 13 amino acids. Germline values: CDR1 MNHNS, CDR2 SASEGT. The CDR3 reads CASSDPGFWGYTF. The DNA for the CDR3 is TGTGCCAGCAGTGACCCAGGGTTTTGGGGCTACACCTTC.

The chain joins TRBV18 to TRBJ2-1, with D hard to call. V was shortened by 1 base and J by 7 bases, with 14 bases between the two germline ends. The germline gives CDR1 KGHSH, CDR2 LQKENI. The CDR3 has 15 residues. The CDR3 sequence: CASSPQIAKENEQFF. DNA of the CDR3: TGTGCCAGCTCACCACAGATAGCAAAGGAGAATGAGCAGTTCTTC.

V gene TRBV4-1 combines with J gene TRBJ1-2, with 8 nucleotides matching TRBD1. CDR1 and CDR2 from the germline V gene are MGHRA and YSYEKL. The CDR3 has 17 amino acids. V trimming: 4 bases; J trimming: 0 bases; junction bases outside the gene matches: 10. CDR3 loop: CASSPTGTGKANYGYTF. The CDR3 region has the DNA TGCGCCAGCAGCCCGACCGGGACAGGAAAAGCTAACTATGGCTACACCTTC.

CDR3 sequence (DNA): TGTGCCAGCAGCAAAGTTGAGGACCCGAATTCACCCCTCCACTTT. It is translated as CASSKVEDPNSPLHF. V and J are TRBV21-1 and TRBJ1-6. TRBV21-1 is deemed a pseudogene. This CDR3 is built from 15 residues.

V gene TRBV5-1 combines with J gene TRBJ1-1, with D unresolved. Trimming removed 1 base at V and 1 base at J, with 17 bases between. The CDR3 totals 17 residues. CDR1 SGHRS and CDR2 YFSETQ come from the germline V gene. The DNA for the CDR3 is TGCGCCAGCAGCTTGACCGGTCCCTACACGGGGAACACTGAAGCTTTCTTT. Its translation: CASSLTGPYTGNTEAFF.

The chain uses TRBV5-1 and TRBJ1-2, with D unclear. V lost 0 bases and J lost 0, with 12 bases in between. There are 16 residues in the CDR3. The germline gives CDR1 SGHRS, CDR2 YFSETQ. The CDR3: CASSLVSLAANYGYTF. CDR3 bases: TGCGCCAGCAGCTTGGTTAGCTTAGCAGCTAACTATGGCTACACCTTC.

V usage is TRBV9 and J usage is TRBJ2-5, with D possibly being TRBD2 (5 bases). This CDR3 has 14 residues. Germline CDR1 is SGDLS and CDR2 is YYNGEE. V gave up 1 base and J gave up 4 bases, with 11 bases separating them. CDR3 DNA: TGTGCCAGCAGCGTAAGTCACGGGGTAGAGACCCAGTACTTC. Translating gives CASSVSHGVETQYF.

CDR3 DNA: TGCAGCGCCTCCCGGGGAGCTAACTATGGCTACACCTTC. Translation: CSASRGANYGYTF. The chain links TRBV29-1 to TRBJ1-2; no firm D call. Germline V gives CDR1 SQVTM, CDR2 ANQGSEA. This CDR3 comprises 13 residues. V gave up 7 bases and J gave up 0 bases, with 12 bases separating them. The variable domain in full, with the rest retrieved from reference TRBV29-1 and TRBJ1-2, is SAVISQKPSRDICQRGTSLTIQCQVDSQVTMMFWYRQQPGQSLTLIATANQGSEATYESGFVIDKFPISRPNLTFSTLTVSNMSPEDSSIYLCSASRGANYGYTFGSGTRLTVV.

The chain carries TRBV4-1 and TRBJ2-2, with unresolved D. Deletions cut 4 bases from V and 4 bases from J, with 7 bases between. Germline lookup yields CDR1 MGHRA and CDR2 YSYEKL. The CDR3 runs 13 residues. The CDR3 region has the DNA TGCGCCAGCAGCCTGGGCGCCACCGGGGAGCTGTTTTTT. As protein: CASSLGATGELFF.

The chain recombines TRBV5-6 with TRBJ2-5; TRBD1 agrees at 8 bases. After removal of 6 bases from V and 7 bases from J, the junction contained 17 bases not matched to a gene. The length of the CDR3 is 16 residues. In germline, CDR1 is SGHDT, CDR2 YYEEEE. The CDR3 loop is CASTIIRTGPTWTQYF. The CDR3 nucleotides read TGTGCCAGCACCATAATACGGACAGGGCCGACTTGGACCCAGTACTTC. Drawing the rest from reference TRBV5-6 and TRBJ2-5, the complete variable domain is DAGVTQSPTHLIKTRGQQVTLRCSPKSGHDTVSWYQQALGQGPQFIFQYYEEEERQRGNFPDRFSGHQFPNYSSELNVNALLLGDSALYLCASTIIRTGPTWTQYFGPGTRLLVL.

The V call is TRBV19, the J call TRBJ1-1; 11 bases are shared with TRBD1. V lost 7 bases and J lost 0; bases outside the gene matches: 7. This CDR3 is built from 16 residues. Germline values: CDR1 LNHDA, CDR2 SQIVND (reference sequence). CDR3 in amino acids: CASTLRTGGLNTEAFF. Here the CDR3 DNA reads TGTGCCAGTACCCTACGGACAGGGGGCTTGAACACTGAAGCTTTCTTT.

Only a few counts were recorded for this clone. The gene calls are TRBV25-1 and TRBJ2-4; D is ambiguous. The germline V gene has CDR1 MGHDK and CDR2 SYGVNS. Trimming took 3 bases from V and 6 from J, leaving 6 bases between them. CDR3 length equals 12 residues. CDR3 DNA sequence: TGTGCCAGCAGTGAGAGGACAAACATTCAGTACTTC. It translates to CASSERTNIQYF.

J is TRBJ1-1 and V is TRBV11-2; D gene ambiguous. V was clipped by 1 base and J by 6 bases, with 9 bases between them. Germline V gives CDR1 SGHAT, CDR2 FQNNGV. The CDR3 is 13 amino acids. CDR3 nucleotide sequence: TGTGCCAGCAGCTTAGCTGACCCACCTGAAGCTTTCTTT. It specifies CASSLADPPEAFF.

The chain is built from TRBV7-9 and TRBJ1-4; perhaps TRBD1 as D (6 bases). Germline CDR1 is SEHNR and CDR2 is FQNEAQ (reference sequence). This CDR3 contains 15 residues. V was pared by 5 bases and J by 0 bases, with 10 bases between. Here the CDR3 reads CASSVGTTTNEKLFF. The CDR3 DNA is TGTGCCAGCAGCGTAGGGACAACAACTAATGAAAAACTGTTTTTT.

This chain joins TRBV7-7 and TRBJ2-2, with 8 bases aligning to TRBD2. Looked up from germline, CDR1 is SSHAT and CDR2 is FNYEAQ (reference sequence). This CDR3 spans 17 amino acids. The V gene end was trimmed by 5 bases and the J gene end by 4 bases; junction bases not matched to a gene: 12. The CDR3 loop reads CASSRNGAGVTTGELFF. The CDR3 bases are TGTGCCAGCAGCCGAAACGGAGCGGGGGTTACCACCGGGGAGCTGTTTTTT.

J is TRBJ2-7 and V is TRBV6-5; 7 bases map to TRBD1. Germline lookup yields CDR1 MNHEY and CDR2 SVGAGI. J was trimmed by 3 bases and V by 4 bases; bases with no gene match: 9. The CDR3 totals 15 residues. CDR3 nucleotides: TGTGCCAGCAGTTTCACCGGGACAGAGTTCTACGAGCAGTACTTC. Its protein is CASSFTGTEFYEQYF.

The CDR3: CAISTTSSYEQYF. For the CDR3, the DNA is TGTGCCATTTCCACCACAAGCTCCTACGAGCAGTACTTC. The V and J genes are TRBV10-3 and TRBJ2-7; D gene unclear. V was cut by 9 bases and J by 0 bases, with 12 bases left in between. Germline-derived CDR1 and CDR2 are ENHRY and SYGVKD. The CDR3 contains 13 residues.

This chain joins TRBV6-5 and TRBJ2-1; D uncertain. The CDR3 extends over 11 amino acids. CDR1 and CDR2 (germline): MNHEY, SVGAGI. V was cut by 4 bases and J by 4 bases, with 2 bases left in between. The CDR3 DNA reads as TGTGCCAGCAGTTTTTACAATGAGCAGTTCTTC. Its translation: CASSFYNEQFF.

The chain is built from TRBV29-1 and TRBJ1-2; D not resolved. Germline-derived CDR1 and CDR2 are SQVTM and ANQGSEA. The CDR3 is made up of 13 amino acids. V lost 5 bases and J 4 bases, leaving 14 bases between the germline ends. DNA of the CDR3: TGCAGCGTTCCGCTCCATCGCAGCTATGGCTACACCTTC. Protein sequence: CSVPLHRSYGYTF. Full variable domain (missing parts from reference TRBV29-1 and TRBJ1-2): SAVISQKPSRDICQRGTSLTIQCQVDSQVTMMFWYRQQPGQSLTLIATANQGSEATYESGFVIDKFPISRPNLTFSTLTVSNMSPEDSSIYLCSVPLHRSYGYTFGSGTRLTVV.

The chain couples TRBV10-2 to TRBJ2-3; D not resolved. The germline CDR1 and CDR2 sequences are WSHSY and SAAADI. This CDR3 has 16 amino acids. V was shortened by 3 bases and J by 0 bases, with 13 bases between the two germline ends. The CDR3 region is CASSERFQASTDTQYF. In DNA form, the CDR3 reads TGCGCCAGCAGTGAAAGGTTTCAGGCAAGCACAGATACGCAGTATTTT.

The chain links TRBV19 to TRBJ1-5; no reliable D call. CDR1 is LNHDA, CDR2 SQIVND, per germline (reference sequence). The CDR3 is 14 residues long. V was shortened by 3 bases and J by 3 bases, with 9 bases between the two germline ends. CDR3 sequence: CASSINWDNQPQHF. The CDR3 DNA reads TGTGCCAGTAGTATCAACTGGGACAATCAGCCCCAGCATTTT.

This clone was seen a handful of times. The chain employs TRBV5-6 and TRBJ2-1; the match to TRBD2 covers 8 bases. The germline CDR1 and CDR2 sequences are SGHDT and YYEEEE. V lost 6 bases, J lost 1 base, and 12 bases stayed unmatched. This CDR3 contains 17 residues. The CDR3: CASNHRNRGGSYNEQFF. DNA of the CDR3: TGTGCCAGCAACCACAGGAACCGGGGGGGGTCCTACAATGAGCAGTTCTTC.

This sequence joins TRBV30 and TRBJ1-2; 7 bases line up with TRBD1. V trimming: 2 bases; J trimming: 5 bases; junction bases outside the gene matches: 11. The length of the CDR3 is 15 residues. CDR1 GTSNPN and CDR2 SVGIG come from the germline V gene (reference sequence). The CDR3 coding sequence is TGTGCCTGGAGTCGACCCCCGACAGGGATGTATGGCTACACCTTC. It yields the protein CAWSRPPTGMYGYTF.

CDR3 DNA sequence: TGTGCCTGGAGGGGTGTAGGGACGAACACCGGGGAGCTGTTTTTT. Translated: CAWRGVGTNTGELFF. The J gene is TRBJ2-2, the V gene TRBV30; D uncertain. In germline, CDR1 is GTSNPN, CDR2 SVGIG (reference sequence). Between the trimmed V and J ends, which lost 3 bases and 0 bases, there was a span of 11 bases. The CDR3 sequence is 15 residues long.

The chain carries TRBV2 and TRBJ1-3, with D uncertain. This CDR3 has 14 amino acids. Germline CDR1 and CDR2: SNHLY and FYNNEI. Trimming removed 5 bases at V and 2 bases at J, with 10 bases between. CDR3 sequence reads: CASSLMDAGNTIYF. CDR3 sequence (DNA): TGTGCCAGCAGTCTGATGGACGCTGGAAACACCATATATTTT.

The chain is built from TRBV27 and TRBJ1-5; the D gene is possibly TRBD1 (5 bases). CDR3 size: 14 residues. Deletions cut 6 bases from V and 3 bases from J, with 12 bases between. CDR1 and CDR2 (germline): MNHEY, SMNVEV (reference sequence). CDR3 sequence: CASSHGTDNQPQHF. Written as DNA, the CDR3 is TGTGCCAGCAGCCACGGGACGGACAATCAGCCCCAGCATTTT.

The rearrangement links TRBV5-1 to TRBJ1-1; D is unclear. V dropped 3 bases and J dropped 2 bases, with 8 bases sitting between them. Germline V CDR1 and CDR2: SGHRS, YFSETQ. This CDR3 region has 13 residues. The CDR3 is CASSSGRNTEAFF. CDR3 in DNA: TGCGCCAGCAGCTCTGGCAGAAACACTGAAGCTTTCTTT. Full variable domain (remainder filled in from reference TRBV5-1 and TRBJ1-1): KAGVTQTPRYLIKTRGQQVTLSCSPISGHRSVSWYQQTPGQGLQFLFEYFSETQRNKGNFPGRFSGRQFSNSRSEMNVSTLELGDSALYLCASSSGRNTEAFFGQGTRLTVV.

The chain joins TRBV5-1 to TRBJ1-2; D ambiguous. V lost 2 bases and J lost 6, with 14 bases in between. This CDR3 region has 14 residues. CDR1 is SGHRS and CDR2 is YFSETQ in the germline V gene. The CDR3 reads CASSLISQTDGYTF. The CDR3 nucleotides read TGCGCCAGCAGCTTAATTTCGCAGACGGATGGCTACACCTTC.